The T cell receptor beta chain described here comes from a study of cytomegalovirus exposure and HLA in healthy donors. Looking at the study overall: An earlier analysis identified 120 million or so unique TCR beta sequences in 150 million to 200 million T cells.

Study-wide findings and caveats: Segments of the TCR beta V type were, in most cases, productive about 90% or about 30% of the time in an earlier analysis. Most TCR sequences were uncommon, yet certain public TCRs appeared in many donors. The presence/absence work took it that sequencing depth was about the same across donors.

This clone was picked up a small number of times. Antigen specificity is unknown. This CDR3 spans 15 amino acids. Germline V lookup: CDR1 SNHLY, CDR2 FYNNEI. Losses at the gene ends were 7 bases for V and 3 bases for J; bases not matched to a gene: 6. The primer mix had 60 Vbeta and 13 Jbeta primers. The protocol was immunoSEQ multiplex PCR, while the TCRdb copy is restricted to in-frame clones and leaves out a portion. This table holds roughly 90,000 clones, approximately 84% found once. Sequenced sample: PBMCs. The sequence was obtained from a man between 18 and 35 years old in good health and CMV-seronegative. The chain combines TRBV2 with TRBJ2-2, with 9 bases identical to TRBD2. The CDR3 loop reads CASKAGGTYTGELFF. The CDR3 nucleotides are TGTGCCAGCAAAGCGGGAGGCACTTACACCGGGGAGCTGTTTTTT.